These 26 T cell receptor beta chains came from one sample sequenced in a study of blood T cell repertoires in COVID-19. Sequencing was performed with immunoSEQ multiplex PCR; in TCRdb, only in-frame clones are kept and a portion is missing. The sample has hundreds of thousands of clones, roughly four fifths seen once; the top ten hold 7.5%. Sequences were obtained from peripheral blood. Every receptor here comes from a woman older than 75 with COVID-19, enrolled during active disease.

The rearrangement links TRBV29-1 to TRBJ1-2, with D tentatively TRBD1 (5 bases). Deletions cut 4 bases from V and 8 bases from J, with 14 bases between. Germline V gene lookup returns CDR1 SQVTM and CDR2 ANQGSEA. This CDR3 is built from 12 residues. Written as DNA, the CDR3 is TGCAGCGTTGGGGCCCGCGGGGGGGGCTACACCTTC. Amino acids: CSVGARGGGYTF.

The chain has TRBV19 and TRBJ2-6; TRBD1 matches at 7 bases. The V segment lost 8 bases and the J segment 1 base; nucleotides outside the gene matches: 8. The germline V gene has CDR1 LNHDA and CDR2 SQIVND (reference sequence). The CDR3 spans 16 residues. The CDR3 bases are TGTGCCAGTGGGACAGCGATTAGATCTGGGGCCAACGTCCTGACTTTC. Translating gives CASGTAIRSGANVLTF.

Only a few counts were recorded for this clone. J is TRBJ2-2 and V is TRBV7-2; no firm D call. Germline CDR1 SGHTA, CDR2 FQGNSA. This CDR3 region has 15 residues. V was trimmed by 0 bases and J by 1 base, leaving 6 bases between them. The CDR3 loop is CASSLAQVNTGELFF. Here the CDR3 DNA reads TGTGCCAGCAGCTTAGCGCAGGTGAACACCGGGGAGCTGTTTTTT.

The chain joins TRBV19 to TRBJ2-7, with TRBD1 identical over 9 bases. Germline trimming cut 5 bases from V and 4 bases from J; bases unmatched to any gene: 9. This CDR3 comprises 15 residues. Germline V CDR1 and CDR2: LNHDA, SQIVND (reference sequence). The CDR3 sequence: CASSLRDRVSYEQYF. The CDR3 DNA reads TGTGCCAGTAGTCTCCGGGACAGGGTCTCGTACGAGCAGTACTTC.

This chain uses TRBV4-3 with TRBJ1-1, with D tentatively TRBD1 (6 bases). V was clipped by 0 bases and J by 6 bases, with 17 bases between them. This CDR3 is 16 amino acids long. Looked up from germline, CDR1 is LGHNA and CDR2 is YSLEER. CDR3 in amino acids: CASSQEFTTGLPEAFF. CDR3 nucleotides: TGCGCCAGCAGCCAAGAGTTTACAACAGGGCTGCCTGAAGCTTTCTTT.

The chain is built from TRBV27 and TRBJ1-1; 11 nucleotides agree with TRBD1. The V segment lost 8 bases and the J segment 3 bases; nucleotides outside the gene matches: 2. The CDR3 consists of 13 residues. Per germline, CDR1 MNHEY and CDR2 SMNVEV (reference sequence). The CDR3 reads CASSDRGHTEAFF. The CDR3 DNA reads TGTGCCAGCTCGGACAGGGGGCACACTGAAGCTTTCTTT.

The V gene is TRBV28, the J gene TRBJ1-1, with no clear D. Germline values: CDR1 MDHEN, CDR2 SYDVKM. The CDR3 runs 14 residues. Trimming stripped 2 bases from V and 1 base from J, with 8 bases between. The CDR3 sequence: CASSLREANTEAFF. The CDR3, as DNA: TGTGCCAGCAGTTTACGGGAGGCGAACACTGAAGCTTTCTTT.

This chain joins TRBV3-1 (or the pseudogene TRBV3-2) and TRBJ1-4, with D maybe TRBD1 (5 bases). V was shortened by 5 bases and J by 8 bases, with 12 bases between the two germline ends. There are 13 residues in the CDR3. Germline assignment: CDR1 LGHDT and CDR2 YNNKEL (reference sequence). CDR3 sequence reads: CASSMGLNEKLFF. The CDR3 region has the DNA TGTGCCAGCAGCATGGGACTTAACGAAAAACTGTTTTTT.

The genes are TRBV7-9 and TRBJ2-1, with 8 bases fitting TRBD2. The CDR3 sequence is 15 residues long. V lost 4 bases, J lost 7 bases, and 9 bases stayed unmatched. CDR1 and CDR2 from the germline V gene are SEHNR and FQNEAQ (reference sequence). In DNA form, the CDR3 reads TGTGCCAGCAGCTCCCACATACGGGGGGGGAATGAGCAGTTCTTC. Its translation is CASSSHIRGGNEQFF.

This clone occurred a few times. The rearrangement links TRBV9 to TRBJ2-6; D is undetermined. V was shortened by 0 bases and J by 0 bases, with 7 bases between the two germline ends. Germline V CDR1 and CDR2: SGDLS, YYNGEE. This CDR3 is 16 amino acids long. Here the CDR3 reads CASSVVANSGANVLTF. Written as DNA, the CDR3 is TGTGCCAGCAGCGTAGTAGCCAACTCTGGGGCCAACGTCCTGACTTTC. The variable domain in full, with the rest retrieved from reference TRBV9 and TRBJ2-6, is DSGVTQTPKHLITATGQRVTLRCSPRSGDLSVYWYQQSLDQGLQFLIQYYNGEERAKGNILERFSAQQFPDLHSELNLSSLELGDSALYFCASSVVANSGANVLTFGAGSRLTVL.

V usage is TRBV5-1 and J usage is TRBJ1-1; 7 bases fit TRBD1. The V segment lost 2 bases and the J segment 4 bases; nucleotides outside the gene matches: 2. The length of the CDR3 is 13 residues. Germline V gives CDR1 SGHRS, CDR2 YFSETQ. The CDR3: CASSFRQGTEAFF. As DNA, the CDR3 is TGCGCCAGCAGCTTTAGACAGGGCACTGAAGCTTTCTTT. Variable domain in full (rest from reference TRBV5-1 and TRBJ1-1): KAGVTQTPRYLIKTRGQQVTLSCSPISGHRSVSWYQQTPGQGLQFLFEYFSETQRNKGNFPGRFSGRQFSNSRSEMNVSTLELGDSALYLCASSFRQGTEAFFGQGTRLTVV.

Comments on this clone: A read error may account for a junction end that differs from germline. The chain combines TRBV28 with TRBJ1-5, with a possible D match to TRBD1 (5 bases). This CDR3 has 15 residues. CDR1 is MDHEN and CDR2 is SYDVKM in the germline V gene. CDR3 sequence reads: CASSKLDRDNQAQHF. CDR3 in DNA: TGTGCCAGCAGTAAATTAGACAGAGACAATCAGGCCCAGCATTTT.

This rearrangement joins TRBV5-8 to TRBJ1-5, with D possibly being TRBD1 (5 bases). Germline lookup yields CDR1 SGHTS and CDR2 YDEGEE. This CDR3 has 16 amino acids. The V end lost 3 bases, the J end lost 2 bases, and 15 bases lay between the germline ends. The CDR3 reads CASSSPGTGGNQPQHF. Written as DNA, the CDR3 is TGTGCCAGCAGCTCCCCCGGGACGGGAGGCAATCAGCCCCAGCATTTT. The full variable domain, rest sourced from reference TRBV5-8 and TRBJ1-5, is EAGVTQSPTHLIKTRGQQATLRCSPISGHTSVYWYQQALGLGLQFLLWYDEGEERNRGNFPPRFSGRQFPNYSSELNVNALELEDSALYLCASSSPGTGGNQPQHFGDGTRLSIL.

This clone came up once. This chain uses TRBV5-4 with TRBJ2-5; D gene unclear. The CDR3 consists of 12 residues. Germline lookup yields CDR1 SGHNT and CDR2 YYREEE (reference sequence). Trimming pared 2 bases from V and 5 bases from J, leaving 7 bases between. In DNA, the CDR3 is TGTGCCAGCAGCTTACGCCAGGAGACCCAGTACTTC. It yields the protein CASSLRQETQYF.

CDR3 nucleotides: TGTGCCAGTAGTATAGAAACAGGCGGTTCTGATGAAAAACTGTTTTTT. This translates into CASSIETGGSDEKLFF. The gene calls are TRBV19 and TRBJ1-4, with a possible D match to TRBD1 (5 bases). Germline V gives CDR1 LNHDA, CDR2 SQIVND (reference sequence). V was pared by 0 bases and J by 6 bases, with 14 bases between. The CDR3 is made up of 16 amino acids.

This rearrangement joins TRBV2 to TRBJ2-5, with TRBD1 matching over 7 bases. V trimming: 6 bases; J trimming: 0 bases; junction bases outside the gene matches: 4. Germline V gives CDR1 SNHLY, CDR2 FYNNEI. The CDR3 extends over 14 amino acids. The CDR3 DNA sequence: TGTGCCAGCAGGGGGGACAGTTACCAAGAGACCCAGTACTTC. Translated, it gives CASRGDSYQETQYF.

V and J are TRBV6-5 and TRBJ1-3; 7 bases are a match to TRBD1. The CDR3 runs to 16 residues. V lost 4 bases and J lost 6; bases outside the gene matches: 12. CDR1 is MNHEY and CDR2 is SVGAGI in the germline V gene. The CDR3, as DNA: TGTGCCAGCAGTTCCAGACAGGGTGATCTACTAAACACCATATATTTT. It codes for CASSSRQGDLLNTIYF.

This clone was picked up a small number of times. The chain carries TRBV6-4 and TRBJ2-2; D may be TRBD2 (6 bases). This CDR3 comprises 16 residues. Germline V gene lookup returns CDR1 MRHNA and CDR2 SNTAGT. Trimming removed 5 bases from V and 6 bases from J, with 19 bases in between. The CDR3 spells CASSPLGGKKAGELFF. CDR3 sequence (DNA): TGTGCCAGCAGTCCTCTCGGGGGAAAAAAGGCCGGGGAGCTGTTTTTT.

V and J are TRBV12-3 or TRBV12-4 and TRBJ2-5, with D possibly being TRBD2 (5 bases). The CDR3 sequence is 13 residues long. V was shortened by 4 bases and J by 0 bases, with 6 bases between the two germline ends. The chain's CDR3 is CASSSSYQETQYF. The CDR3 DNA sequence: TGTGCCAGCAGTTCTAGCTACCAAGAGACCCAGTACTTC.

This clone was found a few times. The chain recombines TRBV6-5 with TRBJ1-1; D gene ambiguous. The germline V gene has CDR1 MNHEY and CDR2 SVGAGI. V was cut by 0 bases and J by 0 bases, with 11 bases left in between. CDR3 length: 16 residues. CDR3 DNA: TGTGCCAGCAGTTACTCGAAGTGGAGTTTGAACACTGAAGCTTTCTTT. It yields the protein CASSYSKWSLNTEAFF.

This clone was seen many times. The chain links TRBV5-1 to TRBJ1-6; 7 bases are a match to TRBD1. Trimming removed 0 bases from V and 5 bases from J; junction bases left unmatched: 2. Germline assignment: CDR1 SGHRS and CDR2 YFSETQ. The CDR3 is 15 residues long. CDR3: CASSLADRDNSPLHF. In nucleotides, the CDR3 is TGCGCCAGCAGCTTGGCCGACAGGGATAATTCACCCCTCCACTTT.

V gene TRBV5-1 combines with J gene TRBJ1-2; TRBD1 is a possible D gene (6 bases). V shed 2 bases and J shed 4 bases, with 9 bases lying between them. The CDR3 covers 13 residues. Germline V gene sequence: CDR1 SGHRS, CDR2 YFSETQ. Here the CDR3 DNA reads TGCGCCAGCAGCTTACAGGGCATCTATGGCTACACCTTC. Translated: CASSLQGIYGYTF.

V and J are TRBV7-9 and TRBJ1-6, with D perhaps TRBD1 (5 bases). This CDR3 is built from 15 residues. Deletions cut 0 bases from V and 8 bases from J, with 11 bases between. CDR1 and CDR2 (germline): SEHNR, FQNEAQ (reference sequence). This chain's CDR3 is CASSLAQGTDSPLHF. CDR3 in DNA: TGTGCCAGCAGCTTAGCGCAGGGCACGGATTCACCCCTCCACTTT.

The chain employs TRBV6-4 and TRBJ1-2; the D gene is possibly TRBD1 (5 bases). CDR3 length equals 16 residues. V lost 4 bases and J 0 bases, leaving 15 bases between the germline ends. Germline V lookup: CDR1 MRHNA, CDR2 SNTAGT. CDR3 nucleotide sequence: TGTGCCAGCAGTGCTTCTTGGACACCAGCTAACTATGGCTACACCTTC. Protein: CASSASWTPANYGYTF.

The rearrangement links TRBV6-5 to TRBJ1-6; D is perhaps TRBD1 (5 bases). CDR1 and CDR2 from the germline V gene are MNHEY and SVGAGI. This CDR3 has 15 amino acids. The ends were cut back, 7 bases at V and 6 bases at J, with 16 bases in the middle. In DNA form, the CDR3 reads TGTGCCAGCAATCCACCGGGACTCCCTAATTCACCCCTCCACTTT. Its translation is CASNPPGLPNSPLHF.

The chain joins TRBV6-5 to TRBJ2-7, with 7 bases identical to TRBD1. CDR1 is MNHEY and CDR2 is SVGAGI in the germline V gene. This CDR3 comprises 13 residues. The V segment lost 11 bases and the J segment 0 bases; nucleotides outside the gene matches: 7. CDR3 sequence: CAGRQGSSYEQYF. The CDR3 bases are TGTGCCGGCCGACAGGGTAGCTCCTACGAGCAGTACTTC.